There are a few counts of the clone carrying this T cell receptor beta chain. The target antigen is unknown. V lost 2 bases and J 1 base, leaving 5 bases between the germline ends. Germline V CDR1 and CDR2: SGHTA, FQGNSA. CDR3 length: 14 amino acids. Primers included in the PCR were 60 Vbeta and 13 Jbeta primers. The assay was immunoSEQ multiplex PCR, and TCRdb's table has in-frame clones only and misses some. The repertoire holds roughly 140,000 clones, 82% seen once, with around 6.2% in the top ten. The data belong to a study of cytomegalovirus exposure and HLA in healthy donors. Study-wide findings and caveats: Altogether, 150 to 200 TCR beta chains were recorded as cytomegalovirus-associated.

This receptor was taken from a man between 25 and 39 years old in good health and CMV-seropositive. The chain carries TRBV7-2 and TRBJ2-2; D uncertain. The sample consisted of PBMCs. The CDR3 region is CASSLNWNTGELFF. CDR3 nucleotides: TGTGCCAGCAGCTTAAACTGGAACACCGGGGAGCTGTTTTTT.